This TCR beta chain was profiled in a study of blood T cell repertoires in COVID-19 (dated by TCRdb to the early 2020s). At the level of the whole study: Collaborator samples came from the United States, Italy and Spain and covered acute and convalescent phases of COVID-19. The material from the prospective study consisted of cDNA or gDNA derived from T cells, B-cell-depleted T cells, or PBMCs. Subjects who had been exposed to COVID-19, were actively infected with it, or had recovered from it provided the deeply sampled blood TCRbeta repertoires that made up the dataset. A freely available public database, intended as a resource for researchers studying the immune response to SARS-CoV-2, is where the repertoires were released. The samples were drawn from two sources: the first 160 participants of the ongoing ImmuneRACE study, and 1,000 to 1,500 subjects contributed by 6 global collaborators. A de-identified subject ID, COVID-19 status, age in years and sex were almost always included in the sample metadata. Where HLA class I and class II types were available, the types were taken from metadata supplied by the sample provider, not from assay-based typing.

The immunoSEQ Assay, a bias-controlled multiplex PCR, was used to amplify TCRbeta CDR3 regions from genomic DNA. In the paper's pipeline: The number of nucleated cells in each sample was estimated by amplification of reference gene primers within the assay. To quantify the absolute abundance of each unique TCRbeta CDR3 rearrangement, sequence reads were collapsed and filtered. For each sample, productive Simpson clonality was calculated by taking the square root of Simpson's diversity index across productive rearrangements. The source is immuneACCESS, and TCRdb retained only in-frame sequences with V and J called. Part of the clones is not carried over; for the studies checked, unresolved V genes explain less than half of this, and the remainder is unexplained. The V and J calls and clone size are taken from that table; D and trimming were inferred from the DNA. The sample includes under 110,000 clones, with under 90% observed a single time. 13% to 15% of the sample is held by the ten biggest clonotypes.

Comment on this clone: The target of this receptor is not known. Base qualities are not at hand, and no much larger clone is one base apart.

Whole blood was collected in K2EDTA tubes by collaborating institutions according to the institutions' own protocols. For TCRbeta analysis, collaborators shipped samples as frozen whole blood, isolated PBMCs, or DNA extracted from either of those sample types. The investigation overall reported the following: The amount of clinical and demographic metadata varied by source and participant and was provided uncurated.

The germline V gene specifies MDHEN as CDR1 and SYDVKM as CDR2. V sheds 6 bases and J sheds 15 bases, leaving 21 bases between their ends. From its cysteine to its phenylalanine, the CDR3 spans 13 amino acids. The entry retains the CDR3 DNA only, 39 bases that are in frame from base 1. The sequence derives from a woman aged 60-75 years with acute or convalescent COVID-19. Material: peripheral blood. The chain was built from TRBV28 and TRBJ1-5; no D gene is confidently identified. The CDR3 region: CASSPTSGEDRHF. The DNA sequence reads TGTGCCAGCAGCCCCACGTCCGGCGAGGATCGGCATTTT.